The rows below give T cell receptor beta chains drawn from one sample of a study of cytomegalovirus exposure and HLA in healthy donors. Produced via immunoSEQ multiplex PCR; TCRdb's table is partial and in-frame only. The sample has 150,000 to 180,000 clones, about 84% seen once; the top ten hold 5.6%. Specimen: PBMCs. These receptors were obtained from a woman in her forties in good health and CMV-seropositive. Both conserved end residues are part of each CDR3. The order of the fields is V gene, clone size, J gene, D gene, CDR3 DNA, CDR3 protein. A D gene is named only where the DNA matches it firmly. Expanded clones are given a class, and other clones once, few, many or no size at all.

TRBV19	.	TRBJ1-1	TRBD1	TGTGCCAGTAGTAGCTCGGGACAGATGAACACTGAAGCTTTCTTT	CASSSSGQMNTEAFF
TRBV19	.	TRBJ2-2	TRBD1	TGTGCCAGTAGTTCTCGGACAGGGTTTGACGGGGAGCTGTTTTTT	CASSSRTGFDGELFF
TRBV4-1	few	TRBJ2-5	.	TGCGCCAGCAGCCAAGGACATGGGAGGCAAGAGACCCAGTACTTC	CASSQGHGRQETQYF
TRBV5-4	.	TRBJ2-7	.	TGTGCCAGCAGCTTGGCCGGCAGGGACTACGAGCAGTACTTC	CASSLAGRDYEQYF
TRBV5-1	few	TRBJ2-5	.	TGCGCCAGCAGTCGGGATCTCGGGAAAGAGACCCAGTACTTC	CASSRDLGKETQYF
TRBV29-1	.	TRBJ2-7	TRBD2	TGCAGCGTCCGGACTAGCGGGGATCTCTACGAGCAGTACTTC	CSVRTSGDLYEQYF
TRBV30	.	TRBJ2-3	.	TGTGCCTGGAGTGTAAGGGGGGATACGCAGTATTTT	CAWSVRGDTQYF
TRBV29-1	.	TRBJ2-5	TRBD1	TGCAGCGTTAACAGGGGACGAGAGACCCAGTACTTC	CSVNRGRETQYF
TRBV27	.	TRBJ2-1	TRBD2	TGTGCCAGCAGTCTTCCGGGACTAGGGGACAATGAGCAGTTCTTC	CASSLPGLGDNEQFF
TRBV5-8	.	TRBJ2-5	.	TGTGCCAGTATGGCAGGCCAAGAGACCCAGTACTTC	CASMAGQETQYF
TRBV6-5	.	TRBJ1-2	TRBD1	TGTGCCAGCAGTCCGACAGGGATTGGAGGCTACACCTTC	CASSPTGIGGYTF
TRBV5-6	.	TRBJ1-1	.	TGTGCCAGCAGCAGCTCCGGGTGGGGCTACACTGAAGCTTTCTTT	CASSSSGWGYTEAFF
TRBV6-6	few	TRBJ2-2	TRBD1	TGTGCCAGCACTGTTACAGGGGGCGGCGGGGAGCTGTTTTTT	CASTVTGGGGELFF